This note documents a single TCR beta chain sequence. The target antigen is unknown. Trimming pared 5 bases from V and 4 bases from J, leaving 12 bases between. Germline V gene lookup returns CDR1 LNHNV and CDR2 YYDKDF (reference sequence). This CDR3 has 13 amino acids. The data stem from a study of shared clonotypes between healthy human individuals. Study in general: A couple of women and a few men aged 18 to 49 made up the donors.

Findings and caveats of the study: With a handful of donors compared, around 5% of naive CD4 clonotypes were shared. Sequencing depth was predicted to influence how clonotypes are shared among donors.

Sorted subsets were amplified in replicate PCRs using around 220 ng DNA, some 31,000 T cell genomes. Libraries were prepared by immunoSEQ multiplex PCR; TCRdb keeps only in-frame clonotypes and omits some of them. There are some 500,000 clones in the sample; about 96% occur only once, and 0.05% to 0.08% lies in the top ten. This sequence originates from a woman aged 25 to 39 in good health. This chain uses TRBV15 with TRBJ2-7; D may correspond to TRBD1 or TRBD2 (5 bases each). The sequencing input was naive CD4+ T cells sorted from blood. Subset reported: CD45RA+ positively selected. The CDR3 coding sequence is TGTGCCACCAGCCCGGGACCGACGTACGAGCAGTACTTC. It is translated as CATSPGPTYEQYF.